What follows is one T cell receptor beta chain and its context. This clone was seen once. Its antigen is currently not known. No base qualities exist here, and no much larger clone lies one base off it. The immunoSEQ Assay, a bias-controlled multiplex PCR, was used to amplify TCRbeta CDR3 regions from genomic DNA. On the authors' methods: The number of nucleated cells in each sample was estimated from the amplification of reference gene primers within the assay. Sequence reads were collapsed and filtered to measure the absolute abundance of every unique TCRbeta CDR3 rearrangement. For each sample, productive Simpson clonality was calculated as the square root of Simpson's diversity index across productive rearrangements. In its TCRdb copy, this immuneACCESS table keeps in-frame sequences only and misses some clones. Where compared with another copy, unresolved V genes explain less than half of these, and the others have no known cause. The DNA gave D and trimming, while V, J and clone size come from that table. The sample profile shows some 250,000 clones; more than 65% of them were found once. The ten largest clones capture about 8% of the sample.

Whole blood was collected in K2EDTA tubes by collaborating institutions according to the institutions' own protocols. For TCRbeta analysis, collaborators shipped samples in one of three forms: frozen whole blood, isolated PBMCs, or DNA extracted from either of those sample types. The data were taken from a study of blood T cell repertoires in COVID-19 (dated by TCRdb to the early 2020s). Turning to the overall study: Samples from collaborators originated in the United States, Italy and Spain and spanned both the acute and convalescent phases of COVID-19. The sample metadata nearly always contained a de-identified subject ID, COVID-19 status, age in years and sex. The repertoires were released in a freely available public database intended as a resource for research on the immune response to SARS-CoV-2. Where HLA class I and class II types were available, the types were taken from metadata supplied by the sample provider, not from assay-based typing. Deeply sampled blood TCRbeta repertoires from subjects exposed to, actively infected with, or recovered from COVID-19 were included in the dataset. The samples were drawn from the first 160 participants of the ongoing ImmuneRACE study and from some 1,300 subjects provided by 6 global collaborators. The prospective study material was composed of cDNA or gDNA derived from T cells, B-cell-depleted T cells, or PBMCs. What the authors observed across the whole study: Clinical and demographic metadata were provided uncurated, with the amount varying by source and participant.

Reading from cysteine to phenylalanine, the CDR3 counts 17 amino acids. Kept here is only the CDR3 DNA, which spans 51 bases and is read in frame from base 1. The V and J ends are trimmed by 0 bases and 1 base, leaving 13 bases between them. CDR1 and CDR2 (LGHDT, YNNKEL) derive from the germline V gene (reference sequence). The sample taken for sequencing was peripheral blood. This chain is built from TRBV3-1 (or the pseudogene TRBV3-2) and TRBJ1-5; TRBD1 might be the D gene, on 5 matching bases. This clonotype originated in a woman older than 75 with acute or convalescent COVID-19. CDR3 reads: CASSQDRAGGSNQPQHF. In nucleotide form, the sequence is TGTGCCAGCAGCCAAGACCGAGCGGGGGGGAGCAATCAGCCCCAGCATTTT.